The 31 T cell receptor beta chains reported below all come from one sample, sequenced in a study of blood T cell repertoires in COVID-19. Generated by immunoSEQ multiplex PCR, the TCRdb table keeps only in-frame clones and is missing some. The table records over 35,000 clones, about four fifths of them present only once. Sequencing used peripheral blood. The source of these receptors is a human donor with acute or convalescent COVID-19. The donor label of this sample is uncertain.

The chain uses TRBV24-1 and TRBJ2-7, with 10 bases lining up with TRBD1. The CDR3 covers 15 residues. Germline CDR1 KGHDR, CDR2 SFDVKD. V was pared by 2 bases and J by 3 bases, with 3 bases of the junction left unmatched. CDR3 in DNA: TGTGCCACCAGTGATTGGAGGACAGGGGGCTACGAGCAGTACTTC. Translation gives CATSDWRTGGYEQYF.

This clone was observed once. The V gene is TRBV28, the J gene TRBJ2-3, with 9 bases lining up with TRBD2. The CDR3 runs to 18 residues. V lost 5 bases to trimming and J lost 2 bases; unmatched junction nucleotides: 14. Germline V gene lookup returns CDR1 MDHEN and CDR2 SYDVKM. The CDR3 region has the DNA TGTGCCAGCAGTCCGCTTAGTGTAGCGGGGGACTACACAGATACGCAGTATTTT. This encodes CASSPLSVAGDYTDTQYF.

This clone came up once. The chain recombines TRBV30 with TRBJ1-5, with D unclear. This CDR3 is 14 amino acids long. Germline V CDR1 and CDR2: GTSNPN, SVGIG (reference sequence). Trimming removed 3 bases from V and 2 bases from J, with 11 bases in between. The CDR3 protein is CAWSPLRGNQPQHF. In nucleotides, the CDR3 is TGTGCCTGGAGCCCGCTTCGGGGCAATCAGCCCCAGCATTTT.

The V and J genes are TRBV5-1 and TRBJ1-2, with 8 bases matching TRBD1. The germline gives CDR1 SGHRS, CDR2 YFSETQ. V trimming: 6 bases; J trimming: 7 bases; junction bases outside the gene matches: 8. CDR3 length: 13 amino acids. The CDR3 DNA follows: TGCGCCAGCACCCCGGACAGGGCGCGTGGCTACACCTTC. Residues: CASTPDRARGYTF.

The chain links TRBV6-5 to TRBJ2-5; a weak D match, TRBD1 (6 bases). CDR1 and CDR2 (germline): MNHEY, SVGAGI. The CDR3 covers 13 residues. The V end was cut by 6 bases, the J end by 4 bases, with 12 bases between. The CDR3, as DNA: TGTGCCAGCAGGATGGACAGCCTAGAGACCCAGTACTTC. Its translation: CASRMDSLETQYF.

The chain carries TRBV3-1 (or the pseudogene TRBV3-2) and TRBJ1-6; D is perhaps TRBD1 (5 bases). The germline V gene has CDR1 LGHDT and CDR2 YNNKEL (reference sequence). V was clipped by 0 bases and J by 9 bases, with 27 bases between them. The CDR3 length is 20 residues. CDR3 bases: TGTGCCAGCAGCCAAGATCTGAGGGGACTTCACCCCGAGGAGGGTTCACCCCTCCACTTT. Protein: CASSQDLRGLHPEEGSPLHF.

In DNA form, the CDR3 reads TGTGCCAGCAGCTTAGGCAGGGGGCTAACGTTATTCACAGATACGCAGTATTTT. Translating gives CASSLGRGLTLFTDTQYF. The chain employs TRBV13 and TRBJ2-3; 8 positions agree with TRBD1. The length of the CDR3 is 18 residues. The V gene end was trimmed by 0 bases and the J gene end by 2 bases; junction bases not matched to a gene: 10. Germline CDR1 and CDR2: PRHDT and FYEKMQ (reference sequence).

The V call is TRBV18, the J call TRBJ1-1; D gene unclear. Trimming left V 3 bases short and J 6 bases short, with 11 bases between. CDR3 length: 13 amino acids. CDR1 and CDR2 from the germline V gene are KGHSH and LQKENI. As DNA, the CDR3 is TGTGCCAGCTCACCCCCCGTAACTTCTGAAGCTTTCTTT. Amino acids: CASSPPVTSEAFF.

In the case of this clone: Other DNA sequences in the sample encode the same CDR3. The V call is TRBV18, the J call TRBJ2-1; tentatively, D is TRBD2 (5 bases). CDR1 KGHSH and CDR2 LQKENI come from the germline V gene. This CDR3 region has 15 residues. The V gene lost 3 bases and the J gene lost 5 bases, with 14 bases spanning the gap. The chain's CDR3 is CASSPAGLGNNEQFF. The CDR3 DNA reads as TGTGCCAGCTCACCCGCGGGCCTAGGCAACAATGAGCAGTTCTTC.

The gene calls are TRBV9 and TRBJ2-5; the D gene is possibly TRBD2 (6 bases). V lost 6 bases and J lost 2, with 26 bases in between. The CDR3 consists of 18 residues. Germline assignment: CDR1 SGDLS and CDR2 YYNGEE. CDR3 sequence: CASNEGGRASGKQETQYF. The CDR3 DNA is TGTGCCAGCAACGAAGGAGGGCGGGCTAGTGGGAAACAAGAGACCCAGTACTTC.

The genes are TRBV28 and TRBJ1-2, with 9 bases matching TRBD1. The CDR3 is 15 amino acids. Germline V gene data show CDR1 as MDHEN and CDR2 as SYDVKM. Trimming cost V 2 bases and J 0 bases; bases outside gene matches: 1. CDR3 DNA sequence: TGTGCCAGCAGTTTAGGGACAGGGACTAACTATGGCTACACCTTC. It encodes CASSLGTGTNYGYTF.

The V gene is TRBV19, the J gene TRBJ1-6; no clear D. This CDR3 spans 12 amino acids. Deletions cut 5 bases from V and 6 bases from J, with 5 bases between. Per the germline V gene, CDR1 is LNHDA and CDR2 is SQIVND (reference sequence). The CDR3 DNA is TGTGCCAGTAGTGAGGTTAATTCACCCCTCCACTTT. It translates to CASSEVNSPLHF.

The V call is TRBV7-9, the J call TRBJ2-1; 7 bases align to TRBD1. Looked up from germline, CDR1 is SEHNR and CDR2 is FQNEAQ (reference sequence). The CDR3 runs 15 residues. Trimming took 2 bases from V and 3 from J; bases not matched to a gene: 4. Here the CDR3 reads CASSLKGQLYNEQFF. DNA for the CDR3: TGTGCCAGCAGCTTAAAGGGACAGCTCTACAATGAGCAGTTCTTC.

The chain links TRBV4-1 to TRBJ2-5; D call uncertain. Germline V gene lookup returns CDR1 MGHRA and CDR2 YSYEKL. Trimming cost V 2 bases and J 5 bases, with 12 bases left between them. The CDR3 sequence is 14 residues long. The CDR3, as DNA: TGCGCCAGCAGCCAAAACTCGAGGTGGGAGACCCAGTACTTC. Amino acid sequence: CASSQNSRWETQYF.

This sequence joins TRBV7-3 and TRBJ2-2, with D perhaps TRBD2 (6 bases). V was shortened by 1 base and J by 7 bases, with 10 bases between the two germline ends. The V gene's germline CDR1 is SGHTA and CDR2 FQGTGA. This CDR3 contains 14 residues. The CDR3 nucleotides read TGTGCCAGCAGCTTAAATTCGGGGGTCGGGGAGCTGTTTTTT. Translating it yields CASSLNSGVGELFF.

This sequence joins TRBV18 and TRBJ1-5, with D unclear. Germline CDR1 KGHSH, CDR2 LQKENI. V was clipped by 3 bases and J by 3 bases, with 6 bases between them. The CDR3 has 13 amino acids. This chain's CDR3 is CASSPGPNQPQHF. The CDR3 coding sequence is TGTGCCAGCTCACCCGGTCCCAATCAGCCCCAGCATTTT.

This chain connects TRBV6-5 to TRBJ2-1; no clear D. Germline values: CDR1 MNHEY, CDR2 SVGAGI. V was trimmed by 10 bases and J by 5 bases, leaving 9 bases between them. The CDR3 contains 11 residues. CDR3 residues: CATGRNNEQFF. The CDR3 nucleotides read TGTGCCACAGGCCGGAACAATGAGCAGTTCTTC.

The CDR3 DNA reads TGTGCCAGCAGTTTATCCCGGACATCTGGCTACACCTTC. Its translation: CASSLSRTSGYTF. The rearrangement uses TRBV27 and TRBJ1-2; D is possibly TRBD1 (5 bases). V lost 0 bases, J lost 7 bases, and 9 bases lay in between. The germline CDR1 and CDR2 sequences are MNHEY and SMNVEV (reference sequence). There are 13 residues in the CDR3.

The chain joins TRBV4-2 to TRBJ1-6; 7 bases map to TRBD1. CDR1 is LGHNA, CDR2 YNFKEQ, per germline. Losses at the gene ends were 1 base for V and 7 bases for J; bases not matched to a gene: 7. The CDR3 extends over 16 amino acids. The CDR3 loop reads CASSQGGGAGNSPLHF. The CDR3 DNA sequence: TGTGCCAGCAGCCAAGGAGGGGGCGCGGGAAATTCACCCCTCCACTTT.

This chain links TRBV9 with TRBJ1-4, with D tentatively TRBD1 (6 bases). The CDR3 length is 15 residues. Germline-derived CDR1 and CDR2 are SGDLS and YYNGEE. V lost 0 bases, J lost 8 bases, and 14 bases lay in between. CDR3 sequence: CASSVGPTGKEKLFF. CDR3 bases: TGTGCCAGCAGCGTAGGTCCCACAGGGAAGGAAAAACTGTTTTTT. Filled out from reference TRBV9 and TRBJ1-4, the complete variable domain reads DSGVTQTPKHLITATGQRVTLRCSPRSGDLSVYWYQQSLDQGLQFLIQYYNGEERAKGNILERFSAQQFPDLHSELNLSSLELGDSALYFCASSVGPTGKEKLFFGSGTQLSVL.

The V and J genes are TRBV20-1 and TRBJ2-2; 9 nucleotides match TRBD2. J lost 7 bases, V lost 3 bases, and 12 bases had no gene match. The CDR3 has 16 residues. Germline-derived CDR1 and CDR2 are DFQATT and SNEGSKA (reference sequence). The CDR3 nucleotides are TGCAGTGCTAGTGTCCCAGCGGGGGGTTCAGGCGGGGAGCTGTTTTTT. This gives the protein CSASVPAGGSGGELFF.

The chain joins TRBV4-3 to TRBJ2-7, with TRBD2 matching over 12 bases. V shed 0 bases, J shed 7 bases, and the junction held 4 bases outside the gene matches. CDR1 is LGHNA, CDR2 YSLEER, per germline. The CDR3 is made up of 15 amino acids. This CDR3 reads CASSQELAGGKEQYF. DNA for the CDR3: TGCGCCAGCAGCCAAGAACTAGCGGGGGGCAAGGAGCAGTACTTC.

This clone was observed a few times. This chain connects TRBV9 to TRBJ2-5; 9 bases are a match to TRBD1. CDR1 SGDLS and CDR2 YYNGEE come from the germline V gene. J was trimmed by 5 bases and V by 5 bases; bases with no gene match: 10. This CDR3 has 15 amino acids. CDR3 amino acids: CASSVQGARLETQYF. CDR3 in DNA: TGTGCCAGCAGTGTACAGGGGGCAAGGCTGGAGACCCAGTACTTC.

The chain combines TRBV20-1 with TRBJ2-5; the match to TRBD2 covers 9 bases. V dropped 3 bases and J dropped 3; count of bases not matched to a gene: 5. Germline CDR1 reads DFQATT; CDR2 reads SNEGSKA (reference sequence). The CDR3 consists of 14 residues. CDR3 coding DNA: TGCAGTGCTAGTAGGCTAGCGGGGAAAGAGACCCAGTACTTC. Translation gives CSASRLAGKETQYF.

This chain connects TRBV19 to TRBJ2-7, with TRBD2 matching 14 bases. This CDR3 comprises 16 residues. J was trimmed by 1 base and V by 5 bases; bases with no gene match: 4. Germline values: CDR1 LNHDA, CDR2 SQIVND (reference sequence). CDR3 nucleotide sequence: TGTGCCAGTAGTGGGGGGACTAGCGGGAGATCCTACGAGCAGTACTTC. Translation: CASSGGTSGRSYEQYF.

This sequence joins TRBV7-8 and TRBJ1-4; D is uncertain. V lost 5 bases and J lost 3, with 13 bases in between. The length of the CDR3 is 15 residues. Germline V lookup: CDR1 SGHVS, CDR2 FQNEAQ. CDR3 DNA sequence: TGTGCCAGCAGCACCACCCCGGTACCTAATGAAAAACTGTTTTTT. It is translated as CASSTTPVPNEKLFF.

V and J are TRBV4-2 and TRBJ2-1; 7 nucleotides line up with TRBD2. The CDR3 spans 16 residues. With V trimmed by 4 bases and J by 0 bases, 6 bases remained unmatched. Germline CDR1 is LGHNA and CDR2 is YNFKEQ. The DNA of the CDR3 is TGTGCCAGCAGCCGCAACCTAGCGGACTCCTACAATGAGCAGTTCTTC. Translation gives CASSRNLADSYNEQFF.

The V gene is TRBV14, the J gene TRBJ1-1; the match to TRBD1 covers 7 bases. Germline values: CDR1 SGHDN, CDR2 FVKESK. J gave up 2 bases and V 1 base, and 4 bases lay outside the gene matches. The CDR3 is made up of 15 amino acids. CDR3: CASSQVQGINTEAFF. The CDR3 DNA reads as TGTGCCAGCAGCCAAGTACAGGGGATTAACACTGAAGCTTTCTTT.

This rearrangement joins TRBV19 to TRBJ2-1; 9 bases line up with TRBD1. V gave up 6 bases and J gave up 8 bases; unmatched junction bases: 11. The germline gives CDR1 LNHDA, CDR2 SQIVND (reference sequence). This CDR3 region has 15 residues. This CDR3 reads CASSTPGQGWDEQFF. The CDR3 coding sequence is TGTGCCAGTAGCACCCCGGGACAGGGCTGGGATGAGCAGTTCTTC.

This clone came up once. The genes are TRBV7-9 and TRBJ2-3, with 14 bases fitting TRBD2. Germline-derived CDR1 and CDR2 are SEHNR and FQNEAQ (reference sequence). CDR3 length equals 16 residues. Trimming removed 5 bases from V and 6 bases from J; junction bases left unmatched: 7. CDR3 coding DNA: TGTGCCAGCAGCGGAGGACTAGCGGGGGGTTTGGATACGCAGTATTTT. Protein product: CASSGGLAGGLDTQYF.

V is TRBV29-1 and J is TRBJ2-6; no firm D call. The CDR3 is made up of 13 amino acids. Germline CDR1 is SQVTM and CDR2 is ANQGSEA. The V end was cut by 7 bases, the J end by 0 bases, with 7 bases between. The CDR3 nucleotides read TGCAGCGCGCGTAGCTCTGGGGCCAACGTCCTGACTTTC. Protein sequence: CSARSSGANVLTF.